Below, 19 T cell receptor beta chains from the same sample are listed, as sequenced in a study of cytomegalovirus exposure and HLA in healthy donors. Assay used: immunoSEQ multiplex PCR; TCRdb lists only in-frame clones, some missing. The sample lists about 340,000 clones, 70% to 90% occurring once. The sequenced material came from PBMCs. The receptor set was obtained from a woman aged 18-30 years in good health and CMV-seronegative.

A single count supports this clone. The chain has TRBV6-9 and TRBJ2-2; no reliable D call. Germline values: CDR1 MNHGY, CDR2 SVAAGI. This CDR3 contains 17 residues. V lost 2 bases and J 2 bases, leaving 15 bases between the germline ends. CDR3 nucleotides: TGTGCCAGCAGTTATCCGGCTGGGTGGGCAAACACCGGGGAGCTGTTTTTT. This translates into CASSYPAGWANTGELFF.

The chain employs TRBV11-1 and TRBJ2-7; 12 positions agree with TRBD2. Germline CDR1 SGHAT, CDR2 FQDESV (reference sequence). This CDR3 has 15 residues. The J segment lost 5 bases and the V segment lost 5 bases, leaving 7 bases of the junction unmatched. The CDR3 bases are TGTGCCAGCAGCCCACGGACTAGCGGGATAGACGAGCAGTACTTC. Translating it yields CASSPRTSGIDEQYF.

The genes are TRBV4-1 and TRBJ2-3; the match to TRBD2 covers 13 bases. Unmatched junction bases numbered 12, after V lost 3 bases and J lost 6 bases. The CDR3 has 18 amino acids. Germline V CDR1 and CDR2: MGHRA, YSYEKL. In DNA, the CDR3 is TGCGCCAGCAGCCACGATCTACTAGCGGGAGGGCCATCGGATACGCAGTATTTT. Its protein is CASSHDLLAGGPSDTQYF.

The rearrangement links TRBV27 to TRBJ2-7; D perhaps matches TRBD1 (6 bases). V dropped 8 bases and J dropped 1 base, with 15 bases sitting between them. The CDR3 length is 14 residues. Germline V lookup: CDR1 MNHEY, CDR2 SMNVEV (reference sequence). CDR3 sequence: CASRVQGLSYEQYF. CDR3 bases: TGTGCCAGCCGAGTGCAGGGGCTGTCCTACGAGCAGTACTTC.

In this sample, this clone turned up a few times. The chain joins TRBV18 to TRBJ2-7; 7 nucleotides align to TRBD1. The CDR3 is made up of 14 amino acids. Trimming at V came to 3 bases and at J to 2 bases, leaving 4 bases not matched to a gene. Germline V gene sequence: CDR1 KGHSH, CDR2 LQKENI. The chain's CDR3 is CASSPGTDTYEQYF. CDR3 coding DNA: TGTGCCAGCTCACCGGGGACAGACACCTACGAGCAGTACTTC. The variable domain in full, completed from reference TRBV18 and TRBJ2-7, reads NAGVMQNPRHLVRRRGQEARLRCSPMKGHSHVYWYRQLPEEGLKFMVYLQKENIIDESGMPKERFSAEFPKEGPSILRIQQVVRGDSAAYFCASSPGTDTYEQYFGPGTRLTVT.

The CDR3 region has the DNA TGTGCCAGCAGTGTTGCAGTAGAGACCCAGTACTTC. Residues: CASSVAVETQYF. V and J are TRBV6-1 and TRBJ2-5; no reliable D call. Germline loops: CDR1 MNHNS, CDR2 SASEGT. The CDR3 length is 12 residues. The V end was cut by 4 bases, the J end by 4 bases, with 7 bases between.

CDR3 residues: CAISGLQGSYEQYF. The CDR3 DNA reads TGTGCCATCAGTGGGTTACAGGGAAGCTACGAGCAGTACTTC. The genes are TRBV10-3 and TRBJ2-7; tentative D call: TRBD1 (6 bases). The germline CDR1 and CDR2 sequences are ENHRY and SYGVKD. This CDR3 spans 14 amino acids. V dropped 4 bases and J dropped 3 bases, with 13 bases sitting between them.

The chain has TRBV7-3 and TRBJ2-1; weak D call: TRBD2 (5 bases). From germline, CDR1 is SGHTA and CDR2 FQGTGA. Trimming cost V 1 base and J 4 bases, with 11 bases left between them. The CDR3 sequence is 15 residues long. For the CDR3, the DNA is TGTGCCAGCAGCTTAAACGGGGAGTTATACAATGAGCAGTTCTTC. This translates into CASSLNGELYNEQFF.

This rearrangement joins TRBV5-1 to TRBJ2-4; 7 nucleotides agree with TRBD2. Germline V CDR1 and CDR2: SGHRS, YFSETQ. J was trimmed by 7 bases and V by 4 bases; bases with no gene match: 5. The CDR3 spans 13 residues. The CDR3 sequence: CASSLTSANIQYF. As DNA, the CDR3 is TGCGCCAGCAGCCTAACTAGCGCCAACATTCAGTACTTC.

The V gene is TRBV7-2, the J gene TRBJ1-4; 10 nucleotides line up with TRBD1. Trimming took 5 bases from V and 4 from J; bases not matched to a gene: 7. Germline CDR1 is SGHTA and CDR2 is FQGNSA. This CDR3 has 16 amino acids. CDR3: CASSPPTGGRNEKLFF. CDR3 nucleotides: TGTGCCAGCAGCCCACCGACAGGGGGCCGTAATGAAAAACTGTTTTTT.

The rearrangement links TRBV28 to TRBJ1-1, with D maybe TRBD1 (6 bases). This CDR3 has 14 amino acids. With 4 bases removed from V and 1 base from J, the gap between germline ends came to 10 bases. Looked up from germline, CDR1 is MDHEN and CDR2 is SYDVKM. CDR3 sequence: CASSWDTTNTEAFF. Written as DNA, the CDR3 is TGTGCCAGCAGTTGGGACACCACGAACACTGAAGCTTTCTTT.

CDR3 residues: CASSPLDFLPGELFF. Here the CDR3 DNA reads TGTGCCAGCAGCCCTTTGGACTTCCTCCCCGGGGAGCTGTTTTTT. V is TRBV27 and J is TRBJ2-2, with D possibly being TRBD2 (5 bases). The CDR3 sequence is 15 residues long. Trimming pared 6 bases from V and 6 bases from J, leaving 17 bases between. Germline V gives CDR1 MNHEY, CDR2 SMNVEV (reference sequence).

The rearrangement joins TRBV19 to TRBJ1-2, with 8 bases identical to TRBD1. The germline CDR1 and CDR2 sequences are LNHDA and SQIVND (reference sequence). This CDR3 has 15 amino acids. V trimming: 5 bases; J trimming: 3 bases; junction bases outside the gene matches: 8. The CDR3 coding sequence is TGTGCCAGTAGTGCCAGGGGGCAAGACGACTATGGCTACACCTTC. This sequence encodes CASSARGQDDYGYTF.

The chain carries TRBV11-3 and TRBJ2-5, with 14 bases lining up with TRBD2. This CDR3 has 18 residues. J lost 5 bases, V lost 5 bases, and 13 bases had no gene match. Per germline, CDR1 SGHNT and CDR2 YENEEA. In nucleotides, the CDR3 is TGTGCCAGCAGCCCCGGGACTAGCGGGAGCGGGGGCTGGGAGACCCAGTACTTC. Translating it yields CASSPGTSGSGGWETQYF.

The chain combines TRBV7-9 with TRBJ2-1; 11 bases map to TRBD2. This CDR3 spans 15 amino acids. The trim removed 1 base at V and 8 bases at J, leaving 4 bases unmatched. Germline lookup yields CDR1 SEHNR and CDR2 FQNEAQ (reference sequence). CDR3 nucleotide sequence: TGTGCCAGCAGCTTAGTCACTAGCGGGAGCGATGAGCAGTTCTTC. It translates to CASSLVTSGSDEQFF.

The V gene is TRBV28, the J gene TRBJ1-1; D is unclear. V was shortened by 7 bases and J by 5 bases, with 11 bases between the two germline ends. Germline V CDR1 and CDR2: MDHEN, SYDVKM. CDR3 length equals 12 residues. CDR3 nucleotides: TGTGCCAGCACCGAGGGTGGGACTGAAGCTTTCTTT. Translating gives CASTEGGTEAFF.

CDR3 in amino acids: CASSSDNSYEQYF. DNA of the CDR3: TGCGCCAGCAGCTCGGACAACTCCTACGAGCAGTACTTC. V and J are TRBV5-1 and TRBJ2-7, with D tentatively TRBD1 (5 bases). The CDR3 totals 13 residues. Germline V lookup: CDR1 SGHRS, CDR2 YFSETQ. V was cut by 3 bases and J by 0 bases, with 7 bases left in between.

The V call is TRBV9, the J call TRBJ2-5, with D possibly being TRBD1 (6 bases). The germline V gene has CDR1 SGDLS and CDR2 YYNGEE. This CDR3 region has 14 residues. Trimming stripped 7 bases from V and 1 base from J, with 14 bases between. The CDR3 is CASALRGGQETQYF. Written as DNA, the CDR3 is TGTGCCAGCGCCCTCAGAGGGGGCCAAGAGACCCAGTACTTC. Together with reference TRBV9 and TRBJ2-5, the CDR3 gives the full variable domain: DSGVTQTPKHLITATGQRVTLRCSPRSGDLSVYWYQQSLDQGLQFLIQYYNGEERAKGNILERFSAQQFPDLHSELNLSSLELGDSALYFCASALRGGQETQYFGPGTRLLVL.

V usage is TRBV6-5 and J usage is TRBJ2-1, with 7 bases matching TRBD1. CDR1 and CDR2 from the germline V gene are MNHEY and SVGAGI. The CDR3 is 15 residues long. Trimming at V came to 6 bases and at J to 2 bases, leaving 7 bases not matched to a gene. The CDR3: CASSPTGDPYNEQFF. CDR3 in DNA: TGTGCCAGCAGCCCAACAGGGGACCCCTACAATGAGCAGTTCTTC.